Detailed here is one T cell receptor (beta chain). Its cognate antigen is unknown. TCRdb re-called the 5' RACE reads, yielding one record per CDR3 amino acid sequence without DNA. The sample's table shows about 2,200 distinct CDR3 sequences. The data belong to a study of T cells expressing NK-cell markers. Overall study: The authors sequenced eight donors, of whom seven were HCMV-seropositive and one was seronegative.

The CDR3 sequence is 13 residues long. Germline loops: CDR1 DFQATT, CDR2 SNEGSKA (reference sequence). Findings of the study overall: The CD3+CD56-NKG2C+ fraction was also led by these clonotypes in a few donors. The study found dominant NKG2C+ clonotypes at roughly 1.0-8% of CD8+ T cells in roughly six donors. It is unclear if expanded NKG2C-expressing clones target HCMV antigens.

The chain uses TRBV20-1 and TRBJ2-7; the TCRdb D gene call, TRBD2, has no DNA to confirm it. The receptor was isolated from a woman aged 18 to 35 in good health. The material sequenced was blood T cells: a sorted CD56 or NKG2C T cell subset, CD4+ or CD8+ T cells, or bulk PBMC T cells (not recorded which). CDR3 amino acids: CSAYGREPHEQYF.